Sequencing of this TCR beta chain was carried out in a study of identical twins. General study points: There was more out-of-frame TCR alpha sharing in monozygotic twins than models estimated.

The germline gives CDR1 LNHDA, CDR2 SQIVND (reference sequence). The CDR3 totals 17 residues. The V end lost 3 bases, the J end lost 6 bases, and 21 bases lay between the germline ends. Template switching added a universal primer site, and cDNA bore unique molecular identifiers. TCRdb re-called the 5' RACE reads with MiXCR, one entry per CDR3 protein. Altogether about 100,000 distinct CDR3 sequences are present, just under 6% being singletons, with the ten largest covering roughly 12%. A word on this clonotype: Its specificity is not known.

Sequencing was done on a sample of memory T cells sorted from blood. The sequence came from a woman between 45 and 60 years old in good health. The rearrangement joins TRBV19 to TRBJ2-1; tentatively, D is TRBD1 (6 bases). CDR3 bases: TGTGCCAGTAGTATGCCTAGGGGGACGGGATGGTCCAATGAGCAGTTCTTC. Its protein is CASSMPRGTGWSNEQFF.